A single sample is the source of the 27 T cell receptor beta chains below, sequenced in a study of cytomegalovirus exposure and HLA in healthy donors. This table comes from immunoSEQ multiplex PCR, and its TCRdb copy is limited to in-frame clones, with some not included. The sample has about 140,000 clones; around 90% are singletons. The specimen sequenced was PBMCs. These receptors all come from a woman under 30 in good health and CMV-seropositive.

J is TRBJ1-1 and V is TRBV4-3; tentative D call: TRBD1 (5 bases). The V gene lost 3 bases and the J gene lost 7 bases, with 9 bases spanning the gap. The CDR3 is 12 residues long. The germline V gene has CDR1 LGHNA and CDR2 YSLEER. The CDR3 coding sequence is TGCGCCAGCAGCCAGCTCCAGGGTGAAGCTTTCTTT. Translated: CASSQLQGEAFF.

This clone was counted a single time. The chain recombines TRBV28 with TRBJ2-5, with D maybe TRBD2 (6 bases). The germline V and J ends were trimmed by 5 bases and 0 bases, with 13 bases remaining between them. This CDR3 is built from 15 residues. CDR1 and CDR2 from the germline V gene are MDHEN and SYDVKM. The CDR3 loop is CASSLFGGNQETQYF. The CDR3, as DNA: TGTGCCAGCAGTCTATTTGGGGGGAACCAAGAGACCCAGTACTTC.

V is TRBV5-8 and J is TRBJ2-3; D might be TRBD2 (6 bases). Germline V gene sequence: CDR1 SGHTS, CDR2 YDEGEE. This CDR3 region has 14 residues. Trimming removed 3 bases from V and 1 base from J, with 9 bases in between. CDR3 amino acids: CASSSGVRTDTQYF. In DNA, the CDR3 is TGTGCCAGCAGCTCGGGGGTCCGCACAGATACGCAGTATTTT.

The V and J genes are TRBV28 and TRBJ2-1; 7 positions match TRBD1. The CDR3 has 15 amino acids. Germline V gene sequence: CDR1 MDHEN, CDR2 SYDVKM. Trimming at V came to 6 bases and at J to 5 bases, leaving 10 bases not matched to a gene. CDR3 in amino acids: CASSRNRGIHNEQFF. The DNA of the CDR3 is TGTGCCAGCAGCCGGAACAGGGGCATCCACAATGAGCAGTTCTTC.

The chain has TRBV11-2 and TRBJ2-3, with 10 bases aligning to TRBD1. Germline-derived CDR1 and CDR2 are SGHAT and FQNNGV. V trimming: 5 bases; J trimming: 6 bases; junction bases outside the gene matches: 5. The CDR3 consists of 14 residues. The CDR3 is CASSLGQGRDTQYF. CDR3 coding DNA: TGTGCCAGCAGCCTGGGACAGGGGCGGGATACGCAGTATTTT.

The rearrangement uses TRBV6-5 and TRBJ1-6; no definite D call. Germline V CDR1 and CDR2: MNHEY, SVGAGI. Trimming pared 6 bases from V and 0 bases from J, leaving 6 bases between. The CDR3 has 14 residues. The CDR3 reads CASSPSSYNSPLHF. The CDR3 DNA reads TGTGCCAGCAGCCCGAGCTCCTATAATTCACCCCTCCACTTT.

The genes are TRBV6-1 and TRBJ1-5; possible D gene TRBD1, 5 bases. Germline-derived CDR1 and CDR2 are MNHNS and SASEGT. Deletions cut 2 bases from V and 3 bases from J, with 11 bases between. The CDR3 spans 15 residues. DNA for the CDR3: TGTGCCAGCAGTGAACAGACAGTTCTCAATCAGCCCCAGCATTTT. Its protein is CASSEQTVLNQPQHF.

This clone was seen once. The chain is built from TRBV14 and TRBJ2-7; 12 bases map to TRBD2. CDR1 and CDR2 (germline): SGHDN, FVKESK. The CDR3 has 13 residues. V lost 8 bases, J lost 6 bases, and 5 bases stayed unmatched. Here the CDR3 reads CASSGLAGLEQYF. CDR3 DNA: TGTGCCAGCTCTGGACTAGCGGGACTCGAGCAGTACTTC.

The chain couples TRBV2 to TRBJ1-2; 9 positions match TRBD1. J gave up 6 bases and V 6 bases, and 5 bases lay outside the gene matches. The V gene's germline CDR1 is SNHLY and CDR2 FYNNEI. CDR3 length: 13 amino acids. CDR3 sequence: CASRPGQGNGYTF. CDR3 DNA sequence: TGTGCCAGCAGGCCGGGACAGGGAAATGGCTACACCTTC.

The chain uses TRBV19 and TRBJ2-3; TRBD1 matches at 7 bases. After removal of 4 bases from V and 0 bases from J, the junction contained 4 bases not matched to a gene. There are 15 residues in the CDR3. Germline V gives CDR1 LNHDA, CDR2 SQIVND (reference sequence). CDR3 bases: TGTGCCAGTAGTAACAGGGGATCGAGCACAGATACGCAGTATTTT. As protein: CASSNRGSSTDTQYF.

The chain combines TRBV28 with TRBJ2-5; 8 positions match TRBD2. CDR1 is MDHEN and CDR2 is SYDVKM in the germline V gene. The CDR3 is made up of 14 amino acids. J gave up 4 bases and V 5 bases, and 6 bases lay outside the gene matches. The CDR3 sequence is CASSTLAGVETQYF. CDR3 in DNA: TGTGCCAGCAGTACGCTAGCGGGCGTAGAGACCCAGTACTTC.

V and J are TRBV6-6 and TRBJ2-3, with TRBD2 matching 7 bases. Germline-derived CDR1 and CDR2 are MNHNY and SVGAGI (reference sequence). V lost 1 base to trimming and J lost 1 base; unmatched junction nucleotides: 2. This CDR3 has 15 residues. CDR3 nucleotide sequence: TGTGCCAGCAGTTACTTGAGCGGGGGCACAGATACGCAGTATTTT. This gives the protein CASSYLSGGTDTQYF.

V gene TRBV27 combines with J gene TRBJ2-1; 12 bases match TRBD2. The V gene end was trimmed by 6 bases and the J gene end by 4 bases; junction bases not matched to a gene: 7. The CDR3 covers 16 residues. Germline V lookup: CDR1 MNHEY, CDR2 SMNVEV (reference sequence). The CDR3 nucleotides are TGTGCCAGCAGACCCACCGGGACTAGCGGGTACAATGAGCAGTTCTTC. Its translation is CASRPTGTSGYNEQFF.

V gene TRBV4-1 combines with J gene TRBJ2-5; TRBD2 aligns across 12 bases. The germline V gene encodes CDR1 MGHRA and CDR2 YSYEKL. The CDR3 length is 15 residues. V gave up 4 bases and J gave up 4 bases; unmatched junction bases: 4. The CDR3 here is CASSRGLAGIETQYF. CDR3 DNA sequence: TGCGCCAGCAGCCGCGGACTAGCGGGGATAGAGACCCAGTACTTC.

This clone has more than one count but fewer than ten. The chain recombines TRBV10-3 with TRBJ1-2; 8 nucleotides align to TRBD1. Germline CDR1 ENHRY, CDR2 SYGVKD. The J segment lost 0 bases and the V segment lost 4 bases, leaving 1 base of the junction unmatched. This CDR3 is built from 14 residues. DNA for the CDR3: TGTGCCATCAGTGGGACAGGGACTAACTATGGCTACACCTTC. The encoded protein is CAISGTGTNYGYTF.

The chain uses TRBV27 and TRBJ2-2; no clear D. Germline V gene data show CDR1 as MNHEY and CDR2 as SMNVEV (reference sequence). Deletions cut 6 bases from V and 9 bases from J, with 8 bases between. The CDR3 covers 11 residues. As DNA, the CDR3 is TGTGCCAGCAGCGGTTTTCGGGAGCTGTTTTTT. Amino acid sequence: CASSGFRELFF.

This chain joins TRBV5-1 and TRBJ2-3; perhaps TRBD1 as D (6 bases). The CDR3 covers 13 residues. Trimming removed 4 bases from V and 3 bases from J, with 9 bases in between. The germline gives CDR1 SGHRS, CDR2 YFSETQ. For the CDR3, the DNA is TGCGCCAGCAGCCCTACAGGGACAGATACGCAGTATTTT. Its translation is CASSPTGTDTQYF.

This chain uses TRBV28 with TRBJ2-5; 12 positions agree with TRBD2. CDR1 and CDR2 (germline): MDHEN, SYDVKM. V gave up 7 bases and J gave up 5 bases; unmatched junction bases: 14. The CDR3 is 17 residues long. As DNA, the CDR3 is TGTGCCAGCAATATTATGGCTAGCGGGAGGGGTTGGGAGACCCAGTACTTC. This translates into CASNIMASGRGWETQYF.

This chain connects TRBV13 to TRBJ1-2, with TRBD1 as a possible D gene (5 bases). This CDR3 is 14 amino acids long. Germline CDR1 is PRHDT and CDR2 is FYEKMQ (reference sequence). Trimming took 8 bases from V and 7 from J, leaving 20 bases between them. The CDR3 nucleotides are TGTGCCAGCCAAACTACTGCGGGGGGTCCTGGCTACACCTTC. It is translated as CASQTTAGGPGYTF. The whole variable domain, filled in from reference TRBV13 and TRBJ1-2, reads AAGVIQSPRHLIKEKRETATLKCYPIPRHDTVYWYQQGPGQDPQFLISFYEKMQSDKGSIPDRFSAQQFSDYHSELNMSSLELGDSALYFCASQTTAGGPGYTFGSGTRLTVV.

The chain recombines TRBV18 with TRBJ1-1, with TRBD1 identical over 8 bases. The ends lost 2 bases at V and 4 bases at J; junction bases unmatched: 12. Germline V gene lookup returns CDR1 KGHSH and CDR2 LQKENI. The CDR3 length is 17 residues. The CDR3: CASSPLGAGGVGTEAFF. The CDR3, as DNA: TGTGCCAGCTCACCATTGGGAGCAGGGGGCGTGGGCACTGAAGCTTTCTTT. Drawing the rest from reference TRBV18 and TRBJ1-1, the complete variable domain is NAGVMQNPRHLVRRRGQEARLRCSPMKGHSHVYWYRQLPEEGLKFMVYLQKENIIDESGMPKERFSAEFPKEGPSILRIQQVVRGDSAAYFCASSPLGAGGVGTEAFFGQGTRLTVV.

The chain carries TRBV7-9 and TRBJ1-4; D ambiguous. V lost 5 bases to trimming and J lost 0 bases, with 13 bases between them. CDR1 is SEHNR, CDR2 FQNEAQ, per germline (reference sequence). The CDR3 runs to 16 residues. In DNA form, the CDR3 reads TGTGCCAGCAGCATCAGGCCCCTTGCAACTAATGAAAAACTGTTTTTT. This gives the protein CASSIRPLATNEKLFF.

This chain joins TRBV30 and TRBJ1-6; D gene ambiguous. Trimming shortened V by 0 bases and J by 2 bases, and 2 bases separated the two germline ends. The CDR3 is 13 amino acids. Germline loops: CDR1 GTSNPN, CDR2 SVGIG (reference sequence). DNA of the CDR3: TGTGCCTGGAGTGTTACCTATAATTCACCCCTCCACTTT. It translates to CAWSVTYNSPLHF.

CDR3 sequence (DNA): TGTGCCACGTACCCCCCGGGACAGGGCTATGGCTACACCTTC. Translation: CATYPPGQGYGYTF. The chain employs TRBV6-5 and TRBJ1-2, with 9 bases matching TRBD1. The CDR3 has 14 amino acids. The ends lost 10 bases at V and 4 bases at J; junction bases unmatched: 10. Germline V gives CDR1 MNHEY, CDR2 SVGAGI.

The rearrangement uses TRBV5-4 and TRBJ1-4; 8 bases fit TRBD1. This CDR3 contains 13 residues. The J segment lost 7 bases and the V segment lost 10 bases, leaving 9 bases of the junction unmatched. Germline assignment: CDR1 SGHNT and CDR2 YYREEE (reference sequence). As DNA, the CDR3 is TGTGCCTACAGCCACAGGGGGGTTGAAAAACTGTTTTTT. Translation gives CAYSHRGVEKLFF.

The chain has TRBV20-1 and TRBJ2-3; D is undetermined. The CDR3 length is 10 residues. V was pared by 3 bases and J by 5 bases, with 3 bases between. In germline, CDR1 is DFQATT, CDR2 SNEGSKA (reference sequence). The CDR3 spells CSASRDTQYF. In DNA form, the CDR3 reads TGCAGTGCTAGCCGAGATACGCAGTATTTT.

The chain joins TRBV10-3 to TRBJ1-4; tentative D call: TRBD1 (6 bases). This CDR3 has 14 amino acids. CDR1 is ENHRY and CDR2 is SYGVKD in the germline V gene. V lost 5 bases, J lost 8 bases, and 15 bases lay in between. CDR3: CAISQQGRREKLFF. The CDR3 DNA is TGTGCCATCAGTCAACAGGGAAGGCGGGAAAAACTGTTTTTT.

J is TRBJ2-5 and V is TRBV9; no clear D gene. The CDR3 spans 15 residues. V was trimmed by 0 bases and J by 5 bases, leaving 14 bases between them. Germline-derived CDR1 and CDR2 are SGDLS and YYNGEE. CDR3 nucleotides: TGTGCCAGCAGCGTAGCTCCCCCTCCACAGGAGACCCAGTACTTC. Protein product: CASSVAPPPQETQYF.